One T cell receptor beta chain is described in this entry. V was pared by 3 bases and J by 2 bases, with 4 bases of the junction left unmatched. Germline-derived CDR1 and CDR2 are GTSNPN and SVGIG (reference sequence). The length of the CDR3 is 13 residues. This sample stems from a study of beta chain features in type 1 diabetes. Expressed TCRB transcripts were sequenced because the isolated RNA had all been reverse transcribed beforehand. The assay was immunoSEQ multiplex PCR, and TCRdb's table has in-frame clones only and misses some. The sample consists of a few hundred thousand clones, around 15% of them appearing once.

This TCR derives from a woman aged 18-29 years in good health. This chain links TRBV30 with TRBJ2-7; 7 positions match TRBD1. Sequencing was performed on naive CD4+ T cells from blood. The CDR3 DNA reads as TGTGCCTGGAGAGACAGGGTTCCCTACGAGCAGTACTTC. Translated, it gives CAWRDRVPYEQYF.